A selection of T cell receptor beta chains follows, all from one sample in a study of OX40 agonist ivuxolimab in advanced cancers. Sequencing used immunoSEQ multiplex PCR; TCRdb keeps in-frame clones, though not all of them. The data hold about 31,000 clones, with roughly nine tenths observed a single time. The sequenced sample was CD4+ or CD8+ T cells sorted from blood, obtained in a trial of the OX40 agonist ivuxolimab. Source of these receptors: an adult with an advanced solid tumor such as melanoma, head and neck, liver or kidney cancer. CDR3s include the opening cysteine and the closing phenylalanine or tryptophan. D genes are given only for firm matches. Rows give clone size only sometimes, using once, few, many, or a class for an expanded clone.

- 17 - TRBJ2-7 TRBV2 TGTGCCAGCAAAGAATCGCCCCGGGACATCTTATCCTACGAGCAGTACTTC CASKESPRDILSYEQYF
- 14 - TRBJ2-1 TRBV4-1 TGCGCCAGCAGCCGCGTCGGCGAGTACAATGAGCAGTTCTTC CASSRVGEYNEQFF
- 14 - TRBJ1-5 TRBV6-6 TGTGCCAGCAGTTCAAATTACATTAGTCAGCCCCAGCATTTT CASSSNYISQPQHF
- 13 - TRBJ1-1 TRBV7-9 TGTGCCAGCATAGGGCTACTACACTCTGAAGCTTTCTTT CASIGLLHSEAFF
- 15 TRBD2 TRBJ2-1 TRBV6-4 TGTGCCAGCAGTGCTAGCGGGAGCTCCTACAATGAGCAGTTCTTC CASSASGSSYNEQFF
once 13 - TRBJ1-1 TRBV10-1 TGCGCCAGCAGGGGGGACTGGAACACTGAAGCTTTCTTT CASRGDWNTEAFF
- 13 - TRBJ2-7 TRBV6-5 TGTGCCAGCAGTTACACCCTCGGCTCCGAGCAGTACTTC CASSYTLGSEQYF
- 13 - TRBJ1-3 TRBV4-1 TGCGCCAGCAGCCAAATACCCCGTAACACCATATATTTT CASSQIPRNTIYF
- 21 TRBD2 TRBJ2-2 TRBV9 TGTGCCAGCAGCGCCCCCACGGGTTCTAGCGGGAGGGCCAAGAGACCCGGGGAGCTGTTTTTT CASSAPTGSSGRAKRPGELFF
- 18 TRBD1 TRBJ2-7 TRBV7-6 TGTGCCAGCAGCTTAAAGGCTGGTACCGGGACAGGGTCCTACGAGCAGTACTTC CASSLKAGTGTGSYEQYF
- 16 - TRBJ2-1 TRBV6-5 TGTGCCAGCAGTTACTCGACGGACAAACCTTACAATGAGCAGTTCTTC CASSYSTDKPYNEQFF
- 17 - TRBJ1-1 TRBV29-1 TGCAGCGTTTTTTCCCCTATATACAGACCTGGGGGGACTGAAGCTTTCTTT CSVFSPIYRPGGTEAFF
once 17 - TRBJ1-2 TRBV7-9 TGTGCCAGCAGCCCAGCTTATATTAGGGGAGAAGCCTATGGCTACACCTTC CASSPAYIRGEAYGYTF
- 14 - TRBJ2-5 TRBV7-9 TGTGCCAGCAGCTTAGACTGGACAGAAGAGACCCAGTACTTC CASSLDWTEETQYF
- 13 - TRBJ1-1 TRBV9 TGTGCCAGCAGCGTAGTACCGAACACTGAAGCTTTCTTT CASSVVPNTEAFF
- 18 TRBD1 TRBJ1-2 TRBV4-2 TGTGCCAGCAGCCAAGGAACTTTTCGGGACAGAGAAAACTATGGCTACACCTTC CASSQGTFRDRENYGYTF
- 14 - TRBJ2-7 TRBV28 TGTGCCAGCAACCTCAGGGGACTACTTAACGAGCAGTACTTC CASNLRGLLNEQYF
- 11 - TRBJ2-1 TRBV5-4 TGTGCCAGCAGCTGGGGCTTTGAGCAGTTCTTC CASSWGFEQFF
- 15 - TRBJ2-7 TRBV2 TGTGCCAGCAGTGAAGAGGGAGGCCTCTCCTACGAGCAGTACTTC CASSEEGGLSYEQYF
- 12 - TRBJ2-1 TRBV28 TGTGCCAGCAGCGGGGACTTCTATGAGCAGTTCTTC CASSGDFYEQFF
once 19 TRBD1 TRBJ2-6 TRBV11-2 TGTGCCAGCAGCCTACCCCCGGGACAGGCTACCTCTGGGGCCAACGTCCTGACTTTC CASSLPPGQATSGANVLTF
- 16 - TRBJ2-7 TRBV6-1 TGTGCCAGCAGTGAAGAGGACCGGACCCTACCCTACGAGCAGTACTTC CASSEEDRTLPYEQYF
- 13 TRBD2 TRBJ2-7 TRBV7-2 TGTGCCAGCAGCGTTAGCGGGAGGTGGGAGCAGTACTTC CASSVSGRWEQYF
- 17 TRBD1 TRBJ2-4 TRBV4-1 TGCGCCAGCAGCCAAGGAAGACAGGGCAACTCCAAAAACATTCAGTACTTC CASSQGRQGNSKNIQYF
- 14 - TRBJ2-5 TRBV30 TGTGCCTGGAGTTATGGGGGAGTAGGGGAGACCCAGTACTTC CAWSYGGVGETQYF
- 15 - TRBJ2-1 TRBV15 TGTGCCACCAGCAGAGATGGCGGCGCCTACAATGAGCAGTTCTTC CATSRDGGAYNEQFF
- 15 - TRBJ1-1 TRBV28 TGTGCCAGCAGTTTAACCAGGTCGATGAACACTGAAGCTTTCTTT CASSLTRSMNTEAFF
- 16 - TRBJ2-7 TRBV7-9 TGTGCCAGCATCCCTCCCGAGAGGGTTTATTTCTACGAGCAGTACTTC CASIPPERVYFYEQYF
once 15 TRBD2 TRBJ2-1 TRBV13 TGTGCCAGCAGCCGCCGGACTAGCGCAATCAATGAGCAGTTCTTC CASSRRTSAINEQFF
- 13 - TRBJ2-1 TRBV7-9 TGTGCCAGCAGATTGGGGGCCGATAATGAGCAGTTCTTC CASRLGADNEQFF
- 13 - TRBJ1-2 TRBV5-4 TGTGCCACCCGGGACACCCAAAACTATGGCTACACCTTC CATRDTQNYGYTF
- 15 - TRBJ2-2 TRBV14 TGTGCCAGCAGCCCTCTTGACGCGAACACCGGGGAGCTGTTTTTT CASSPLDANTGELFF
few 13 - TRBJ2-2 TRBV11-2 TGTGCCAGCAGCTTAGGTGTCGGCGGGGAGCTGTTTTTT CASSLGVGGELFF
- 16 TRBD1 TRBJ1-1 TRBV13 TGTGCCAGCAGCTTCCTTAAGGGGGCAACGAACACTGAAGCTTTCTTT CASSFLKGATNTEAFF
once 14 TRBD1 TRBJ1-1 TRBV5-1 TGCGCCAGCAGCTTGGGCAGGGGGTACACTGAAGCTTTCTTT CASSLGRGYTEAFF
- 16 TRBD2 TRBJ2-3 TRBV6-4 TGTGCCAGCAGTGACTCCCCGACTAGCTGGACAGATACGCAGTATTTT CASSDSPTSWTDTQYF
- 19 TRBD2 TRBJ2-3 TRBV4-2 TGTGCCAGCAGCCAAGAGGTTGGACGGCTAGCGGAGAGCACAGATACGCAGTATTTT CASSQEVGRLAESTDTQYF